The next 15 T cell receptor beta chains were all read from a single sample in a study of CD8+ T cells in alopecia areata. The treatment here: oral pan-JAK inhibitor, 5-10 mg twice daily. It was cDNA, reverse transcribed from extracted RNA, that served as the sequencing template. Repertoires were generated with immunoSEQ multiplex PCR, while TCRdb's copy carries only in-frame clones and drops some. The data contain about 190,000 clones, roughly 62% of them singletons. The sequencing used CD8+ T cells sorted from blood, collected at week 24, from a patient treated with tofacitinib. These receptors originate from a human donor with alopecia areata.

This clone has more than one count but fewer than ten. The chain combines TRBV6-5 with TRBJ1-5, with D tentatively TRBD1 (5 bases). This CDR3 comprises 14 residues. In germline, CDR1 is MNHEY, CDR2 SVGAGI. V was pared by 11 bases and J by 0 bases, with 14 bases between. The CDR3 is CASRRRGSNQPQHF. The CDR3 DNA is TGTGCCTCCCGTCGGAGGGGTAGCAATCAGCCCCAGCATTTT.

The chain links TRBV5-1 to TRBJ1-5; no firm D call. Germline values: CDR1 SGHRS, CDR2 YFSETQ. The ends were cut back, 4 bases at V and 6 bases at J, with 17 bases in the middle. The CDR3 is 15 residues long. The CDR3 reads CASSPGEITSQPQHF. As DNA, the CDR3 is TGCGCCAGCAGCCCCGGAGAAATTACCAGTCAGCCCCAGCATTTT.

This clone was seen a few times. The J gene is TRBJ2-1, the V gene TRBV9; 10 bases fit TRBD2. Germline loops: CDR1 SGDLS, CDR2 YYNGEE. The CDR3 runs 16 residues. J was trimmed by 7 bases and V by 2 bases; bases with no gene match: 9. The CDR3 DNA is TGTGCCAGCAGCGTGACCAGCGGGGGGGCGTGGAATGAGCAGTTCTTC. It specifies CASSVTSGGAWNEQFF. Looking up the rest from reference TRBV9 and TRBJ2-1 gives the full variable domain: DSGVTQTPKHLITATGQRVTLRCSPRSGDLSVYWYQQSLDQGLQFLIQYYNGEERAKGNILERFSAQQFPDLHSELNLSSLELGDSALYFCASSVTSGGAWNEQFFGPGTRLTVL.

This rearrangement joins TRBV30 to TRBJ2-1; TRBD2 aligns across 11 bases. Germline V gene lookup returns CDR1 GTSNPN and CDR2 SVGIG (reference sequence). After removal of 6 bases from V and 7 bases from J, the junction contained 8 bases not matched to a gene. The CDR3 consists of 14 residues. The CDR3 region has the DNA TGTGCCTGTTTAGCGGGGGGGGTTAGGAATGAGCAGTTCTTC. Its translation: CACLAGGVRNEQFF.

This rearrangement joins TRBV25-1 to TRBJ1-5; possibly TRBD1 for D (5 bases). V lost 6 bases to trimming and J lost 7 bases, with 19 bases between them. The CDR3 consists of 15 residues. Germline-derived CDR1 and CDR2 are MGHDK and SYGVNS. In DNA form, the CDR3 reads TGTGCCAGCAGCGAGGGCGGCAGGGTTGACCAGCCCCAGCATTTT. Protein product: CASSEGGRVDQPQHF.

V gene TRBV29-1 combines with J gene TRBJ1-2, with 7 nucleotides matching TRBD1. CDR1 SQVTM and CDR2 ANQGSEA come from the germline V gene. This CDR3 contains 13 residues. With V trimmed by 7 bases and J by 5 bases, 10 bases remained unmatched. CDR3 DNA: TGCAGCGCCCAGGGGGATGCCGGATATGGCTACACCTTC. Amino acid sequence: CSAQGDAGYGYTF.

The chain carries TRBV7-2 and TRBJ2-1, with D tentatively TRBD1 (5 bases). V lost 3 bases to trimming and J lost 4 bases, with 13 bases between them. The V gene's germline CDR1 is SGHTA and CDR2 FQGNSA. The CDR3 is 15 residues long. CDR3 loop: CASSFMGRAYNEQFF. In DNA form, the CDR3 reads TGTGCCAGCAGCTTTATGGGCAGGGCGTACAATGAGCAGTTCTTC.

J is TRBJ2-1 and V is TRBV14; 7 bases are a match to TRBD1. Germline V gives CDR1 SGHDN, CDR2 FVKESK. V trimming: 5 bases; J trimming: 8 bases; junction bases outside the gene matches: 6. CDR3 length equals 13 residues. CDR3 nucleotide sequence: TGTGCCAGCAGCGGGTGGCAGGGGGATGAGCAGTTCTTC. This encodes CASSGWQGDEQFF.

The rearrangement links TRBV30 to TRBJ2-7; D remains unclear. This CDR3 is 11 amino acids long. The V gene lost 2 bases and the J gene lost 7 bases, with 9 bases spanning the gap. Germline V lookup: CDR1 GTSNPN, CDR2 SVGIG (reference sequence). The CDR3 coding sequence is TGTGCCTGGAGTTCTCTGGGGGAGCAGTACTTC. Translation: CAWSSLGEQYF.

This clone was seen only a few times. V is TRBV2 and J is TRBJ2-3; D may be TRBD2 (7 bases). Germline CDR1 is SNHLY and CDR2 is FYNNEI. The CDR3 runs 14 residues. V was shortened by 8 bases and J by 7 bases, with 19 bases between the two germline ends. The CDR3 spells CASGGGDASYTQYF. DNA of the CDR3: TGTGCCAGCGGCGGGGGCGACGCGTCATATACGCAGTATTTT.

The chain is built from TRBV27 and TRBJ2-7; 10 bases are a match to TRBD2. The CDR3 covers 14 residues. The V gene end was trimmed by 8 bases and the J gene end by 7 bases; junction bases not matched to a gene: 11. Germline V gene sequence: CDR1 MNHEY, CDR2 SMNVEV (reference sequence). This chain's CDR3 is CASRLEASGGEQYF. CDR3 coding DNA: TGTGCCAGCCGCCTCGAGGCTAGCGGGGGTGAGCAGTACTTC.

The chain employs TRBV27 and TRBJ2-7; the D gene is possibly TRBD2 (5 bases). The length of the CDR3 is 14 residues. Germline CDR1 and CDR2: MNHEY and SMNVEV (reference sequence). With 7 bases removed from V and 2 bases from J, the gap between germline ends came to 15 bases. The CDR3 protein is CASISRAAPYEQYF. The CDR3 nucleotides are TGTGCCAGCATTTCCAGAGCGGCGCCCTACGAGCAGTACTTC.

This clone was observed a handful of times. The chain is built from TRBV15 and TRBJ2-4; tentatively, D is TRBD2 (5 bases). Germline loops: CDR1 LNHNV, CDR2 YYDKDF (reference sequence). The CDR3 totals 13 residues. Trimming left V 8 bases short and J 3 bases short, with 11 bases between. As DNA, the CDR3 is TGTGCCACCCGACCCGGGGTCAAAAACATTCAGTACTTC. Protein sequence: CATRPGVKNIQYF. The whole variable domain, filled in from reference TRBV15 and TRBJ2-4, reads DAMVIQNPRYQVTQFGKPVTLSCSQTLNHNVMYWYQQKSSQAPKLLFHYYDKDFNNEADTPDNFQSRRPNTSFCFLDIRSPGLGDTAMYLCATRPGVKNIQYFGAGTRLSVL.

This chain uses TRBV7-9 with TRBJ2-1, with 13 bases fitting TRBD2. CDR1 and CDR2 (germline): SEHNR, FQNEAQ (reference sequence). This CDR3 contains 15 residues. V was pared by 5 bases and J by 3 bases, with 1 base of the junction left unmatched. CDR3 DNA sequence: TGTGCCAGCAGCAGGACTAGCGGGGGCTACAATGAGCAGTTCTTC. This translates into CASSRTSGGYNEQFF. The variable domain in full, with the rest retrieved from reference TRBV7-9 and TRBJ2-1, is DTGVSQNPRHKITKRGQNVTFRCDPISEHNRLYWYRQTLGQGPEFLTYFQNEAQLEKSRLLSDRFSAERPKGSFSTLEIQRTEQGDSAMYLCASSRTSGGYNEQFFGPGTRLTVL.

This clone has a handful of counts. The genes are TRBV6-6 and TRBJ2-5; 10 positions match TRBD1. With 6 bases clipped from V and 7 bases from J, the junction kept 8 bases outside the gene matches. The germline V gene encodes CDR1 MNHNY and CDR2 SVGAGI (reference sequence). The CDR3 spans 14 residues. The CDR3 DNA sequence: TGTGCCAGCAGGGCAGGACAGGGGGTCGGGACCCAGTACTTC. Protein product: CASRAGQGVGTQYF.